A single sample is the source of the 28 T cell receptor beta chains below, sequenced in a study of cytomegalovirus exposure and HLA in healthy donors. Researchers ran the PCR with 60 Vbeta and 13 Jbeta primers. The protocol was immunoSEQ multiplex PCR, while the TCRdb copy is restricted to in-frame clones and leaves out a portion. In total, the table holds 45,000 to 60,000 clones. Material: PBMCs. The origin of the receptors is a male donor in good health and CMV-seronegative.

The J gene is TRBJ2-7, the V gene TRBV7-9; no clear D gene. Germline-derived CDR1 and CDR2 are SEHNR and FQNEAQ (reference sequence). V lost 1 base and J 0 bases, leaving 7 bases between the germline ends. The CDR3 loop spans 14 amino acids. The CDR3 sequence is CASSLDPNSYEQYF. CDR3 nucleotides: TGTGCCAGCAGCTTAGATCCTAACTCCTACGAGCAGTACTTC.

This chain connects TRBV4-1 to TRBJ1-1, with D uncertain. With 6 bases removed from V and 4 bases from J, the gap between germline ends came to 9 bases. CDR1 and CDR2 (germline): MGHRA, YSYEKL. This CDR3 contains 12 residues. The CDR3 region is CASSSTITEAFF. The CDR3 nucleotides are TGCGCCAGCAGTAGCACGATCACTGAAGCTTTCTTT.

V and J are TRBV30 and TRBJ1-1; tentative D call: TRBD1 (5 bases). V was clipped by 6 bases and J by 0 bases, with 23 bases between them. Germline values: CDR1 GTSNPN, CDR2 SVGIG (reference sequence). CDR3 length: 17 residues. The CDR3 spells CACRRGSTSILNTEAFF. Here the CDR3 DNA reads TGTGCCTGCCGGAGGGGTTCCACATCAATCCTGAACACTGAAGCTTTCTTT.

The chain recombines TRBV9 with TRBJ2-7; 7 nucleotides match TRBD2. Germline V gene sequence: CDR1 SGDLS, CDR2 YYNGEE. The CDR3 is made up of 15 amino acids. J was trimmed by 3 bases and V by 4 bases; bases with no gene match: 10. This CDR3 reads CASSQGEGGGYEQYF. In DNA form, the CDR3 reads TGTGCCAGCAGCCAGGGAGAGGGCGGGGGCTACGAGCAGTACTTC.

The chain carries TRBV2 and TRBJ2-1; TRBD2 matches 8 bases. Looked up from germline, CDR1 is SNHLY and CDR2 is FYNNEI. V lost 8 bases, J lost 6 bases, and 3 bases stayed unmatched. The CDR3 covers 12 residues. CDR3 in amino acids: CASGGTSNEQFF. As DNA, the CDR3 is TGTGCCAGCGGGGGGACTAGCAATGAGCAGTTCTTC.

V usage is TRBV6-5 and J usage is TRBJ2-7, with 7 nucleotides matching TRBD1. The germline gives CDR1 MNHEY, CDR2 SVGAGI. The CDR3 is 14 amino acids. Germline trimming cut 9 bases from V and 5 bases from J; bases unmatched to any gene: 13. CDR3 DNA: TGTGCCAGGACGGGACAGACGTGGTTAGACGAGCAGTACTTC. Translating it yields CARTGQTWLDEQYF.

The chain uses TRBV29-1 and TRBJ2-1, with 7 bases matching TRBD2. The junction had 12 bases not matched to a gene; V was cut back by 5 bases and J by 5 bases. The CDR3 length is 15 residues. Germline assignment: CDR1 SQVTM and CDR2 ANQGSEA. This chain's CDR3 is CSVHTSDPTNNEQFF. In DNA form, the CDR3 reads TGCAGCGTTCATACTAGCGACCCCACTAACAATGAGCAGTTCTTC.

V usage is TRBV19 and J usage is TRBJ2-1; 8 nucleotides align to TRBD1. CDR1 and CDR2 from the germline V gene are LNHDA and SQIVND (reference sequence). With V trimmed by 2 bases and J by 5 bases, 5 bases remained unmatched. This CDR3 contains 15 residues. In DNA, the CDR3 is TGTGCCAGTAGTATAAGAGGACAGGGAAACAATGAGCAGTTCTTC. This encodes CASSIRGQGNNEQFF.

The gene calls are TRBV7-2 and TRBJ2-7; no reliable D call. The ends were cut back, 5 bases at V and 0 bases at J, with 8 bases in the middle. The CDR3 length is 13 residues. Germline V gives CDR1 SGHTA, CDR2 FQGNSA. CDR3 loop: CASSQRNSYEQYF. The CDR3 DNA reads TGTGCCAGCAGCCAGAGGAACTCCTACGAGCAGTACTTC.

This rearrangement joins TRBV5-1 to TRBJ1-6; D not resolved. Per the germline V gene, CDR1 is SGHRS and CDR2 is YFSETQ. V lost 3 bases and J 8 bases, leaving 18 bases between the germline ends. There are 16 residues in the CDR3. The DNA for the CDR3 is TGCGCCAGCAGCTCCGGACTGTCTCGTTGGGATTCACCCCTCCACTTT. As protein: CASSSGLSRWDSPLHF.

The rearrangement uses TRBV5-1 and TRBJ1-4, with TRBD1 identical over 7 bases. The CDR3 has 14 amino acids. V shed 5 bases and J 5 bases; nucleotides not matched to a gene: 6. Germline-derived CDR1 and CDR2 are SGHRS and YFSETQ. The CDR3 DNA is TGCGCCAGCAGGTTTTCGGGACAGAATGAAAAACTGTTTTTT. Translated: CASRFSGQNEKLFF. Drawing the rest from reference TRBV5-1 and TRBJ1-4, the complete variable domain is KAGVTQTPRYLIKTRGQQVTLSCSPISGHRSVSWYQQTPGQGLQFLFEYFSETQRNKGNFPGRFSGRQFSNSRSEMNVSTLELGDSALYLCASRFSGQNEKLFFGSGTQLSVL.

V is TRBV30 and J is TRBJ2-5, with 9 positions matching TRBD2. The CDR3 is 13 residues long. V lost 4 bases and J lost 7; bases outside the gene matches: 7. CDR1 GTSNPN and CDR2 SVGIG come from the germline V gene (reference sequence). CDR3 sequence (DNA): TGTGCCTGGACTAGCGGGGTCCTTGGGACCCAGTACTTC. It is translated as CAWTSGVLGTQYF.

The V call is TRBV29-1, the J call TRBJ2-7; 10 positions agree with TRBD1. V trimming: 7 bases; J trimming: 5 bases; junction bases outside the gene matches: 8. This CDR3 contains 13 residues. Germline lookup yields CDR1 SQVTM and CDR2 ANQGSEA. CDR3 residues: CSAGGQGYHEQYF. DNA for the CDR3: TGCAGCGCAGGGGGACAGGGGTACCACGAGCAGTACTTC.

The gene calls are TRBV6-5 and TRBJ2-7, with TRBD2 matching 12 bases. Trimming cost V 8 bases and J 9 bases; bases outside gene matches: 8. The CDR3 has 13 residues. Looked up from germline, CDR1 is MNHEY and CDR2 is SVGAGI. CDR3 DNA sequence: TGTGCCAGCTCTAGCGGGGGGGCGTTCGTGCAGTACTTC. Translating gives CASSSGGAFVQYF.

The chain uses TRBV6-5 and TRBJ2-7; 9 nucleotides align to TRBD1. Germline values: CDR1 MNHEY, CDR2 SVGAGI. V shed 5 bases, J shed 7 bases, and the junction held 9 bases outside the gene matches. This CDR3 has 14 residues. The CDR3 DNA is TGTGCCAGCAGTCCCGGGACAGGGATCGCGGAGCAGTACTTC. As protein: CASSPGTGIAEQYF.

The chain combines TRBV4-1 with TRBJ1-1, with D maybe TRBD1 (6 bases). Trimming stripped 0 bases from V and 4 bases from J, with 12 bases between. The germline V gene has CDR1 MGHRA and CDR2 YSYEKL. The CDR3 runs to 15 residues. CDR3 DNA: TGCGCCAGCAGCCAAGAAAAGTTCAGGGGCACTGAAGCTTTCTTT. This translates into CASSQEKFRGTEAFF.

The gene calls are TRBV30 and TRBJ1-5; TRBD1 is a possible D gene (6 bases). Trimming took off 2 bases at V and 4 bases at J, with 9 bases between the two ends. The CDR3 is 13 residues long. Germline CDR1 and CDR2: GTSNPN and SVGIG (reference sequence). The CDR3: CAWSLDRNQPQHF. The CDR3 DNA sequence: TGTGCCTGGAGTTTGGACAGAAATCAGCCCCAGCATTTT.

The rearrangement uses TRBV6-5 and TRBJ2-7; 12 bases line up with TRBD1. This CDR3 spans 15 amino acids. Per the germline V gene, CDR1 is MNHEY and CDR2 is SVGAGI. Trimming cost V 2 bases and J 7 bases; bases outside gene matches: 6. In nucleotides, the CDR3 is TGTGCCAGCAGTTACGAGGGGACAGGGGGCCAGGAGCAGTACTTC. This codes for CASSYEGTGGQEQYF.

This chain uses TRBV10-3 with TRBJ1-2; 8 nucleotides align to TRBD1. Germline-derived CDR1 and CDR2 are ENHRY and SYGVKD. The length of the CDR3 is 16 residues. V lost 6 bases, J lost 6 bases, and 15 bases stayed unmatched. The CDR3 here is CAISWTGSGDTDGYTF. In DNA form, the CDR3 reads TGTGCCATCAGCTGGACAGGGAGCGGGGATACCGATGGCTACACCTTC.

The chain links TRBV9 to TRBJ2-7; D is unclear. This CDR3 has 13 amino acids. Looked up from germline, CDR1 is SGDLS and CDR2 is YYNGEE. V lost 4 bases and J lost 2, with 10 bases in between. The CDR3 region is CASSPRDTYEQYF. The CDR3 nucleotides are TGTGCCAGCAGCCCCCGAGACACCTACGAGCAGTACTTC.

The CDR3 spells CASRSTGGGNMNTEAFF. The CDR3 coding sequence is TGTGCCAGCAGATCAACGGGTGGAGGGAACATGAACACTGAAGCTTTCTTT. The chain uses TRBV11-2 and TRBJ1-1, with no clear D. In germline, CDR1 is SGHAT, CDR2 FQNNGV. The CDR3 sequence is 17 residues long. Deletions cut 6 bases from V and 0 bases from J, with 20 bases between. Based on the CDR3 plus reference TRBV11-2 and TRBJ1-1, the full variable domain is EAGVAQSPRYKIIEKRQSVAFWCNPISGHATLYWYQQILGQGPKLLIQFQNNGVVDDSQLPKDRFSAERLKGVDSTLKIQPAKLEDSAVYLCASRSTGGGNMNTEAFFGQGTRLTVV.

This chain links TRBV7-2 with TRBJ2-7, with a possible D match to TRBD2 (6 bases). V was shortened by 2 bases and J by 6 bases, with 14 bases between the two germline ends. Germline loops: CDR1 SGHTA, CDR2 FQGNSA. There are 14 residues in the CDR3. This CDR3 is CASSLYTGTLEQYF. CDR3 coding DNA: TGTGCCAGCAGCTTATATACGGGGACTCTCGAGCAGTACTTC.

This chain joins TRBV29-1 and TRBJ1-2; D not resolved. CDR1 is SQVTM, CDR2 ANQGSEA, per germline. The CDR3 consists of 14 residues. Deletions cut 4 bases from V and 1 base from J, with 13 bases between. The CDR3 DNA follows: TGCAGCGTTGCTGACGGGAACCTTAACTATGGCTACACCTTC. Protein sequence: CSVADGNLNYGYTF.

CDR3: CATSRDFVGELFF. The DNA for the CDR3 is TGTGCCACCAGCAGAGATTTCGTGGGGGAGCTGTTTTTT. The rearrangement links TRBV15 to TRBJ2-2; D gene unclear. The length of the CDR3 is 13 residues. The V gene's germline CDR1 is LNHNV and CDR2 YYDKDF (reference sequence). Trimming took off 0 bases at V and 8 bases at J, with 7 bases between the two ends.

The chain carries TRBV30 and TRBJ2-7; D perhaps matches TRBD1 (6 bases). Between the trimmed V and J ends, which lost 3 bases and 0 bases, there was a span of 6 bases. This CDR3 has 12 amino acids. Germline-derived CDR1 and CDR2 are GTSNPN and SVGIG (reference sequence). CDR3 in amino acids: CAWRGGSYEQYF. The CDR3 bases are TGTGCCTGGAGAGGGGGCTCCTACGAGCAGTACTTC.

The chain recombines TRBV9 with TRBJ1-2; 9 nucleotides line up with TRBD1. CDR3 length: 15 residues. V lost 3 bases, J lost 4 bases, and 7 bases stayed unmatched. Germline V gene sequence: CDR1 SGDLS, CDR2 YYNGEE. The CDR3, as DNA: TGTGCCAGCAGCGCCCGGGACAGGGTTATCTATGGCTACACCTTC. Translation: CASSARDRVIYGYTF. The variable domain in full, with the rest retrieved from reference TRBV9 and TRBJ1-2, is DSGVTQTPKHLITATGQRVTLRCSPRSGDLSVYWYQQSLDQGLQFLIQYYNGEERAKGNILERFSAQQFPDLHSELNLSSLELGDSALYFCASSARDRVIYGYTFGSGTRLTVV.

This chain connects TRBV18 to TRBJ2-5; D gene uncertain. Germline-derived CDR1 and CDR2 are KGHSH and LQKENI. V lost 3 bases, J lost 2 bases, and 7 bases lay in between. The CDR3 runs to 13 residues. This CDR3 is CASSPTKQETQYF. CDR3 bases: TGTGCCAGCTCACCCACAAAGCAAGAGACCCAGTACTTC.

The J gene is TRBJ2-1, the V gene TRBV4-1, with 8 bases identical to TRBD2. The CDR3 runs to 15 residues. Germline lookup yields CDR1 MGHRA and CDR2 YSYEKL. The ends lost 4 bases at V and 4 bases at J; junction bases unmatched: 6. The CDR3 sequence is CASSPGGGGYNEQFF. The DNA for the CDR3 is TGCGCCAGCAGCCCCGGGGGGGGAGGATACAATGAGCAGTTCTTC.